This T cell receptor (beta chain) came from a study of vaccination and CD4 T cells after COVID-19. The CDR3 runs 15 residues. Per the germline V gene, CDR1 is ENHRY and CDR2 is SYGVKD. After removal of 4 bases from V and 7 bases from J, the junction contained 10 bases not matched to a gene. Points on this clonotype: No antigen is known for it.

The Oncomine TCR Beta short-read assay was applied to DNA of cultured CD4+ T cells. Scientists extracted genomic DNA from CD4+ T cells grown in culture. TCRdb reprocessed the PCR reads via MiXCR and lists one record per CDR3 protein. The data show around 11,000 distinct CDR3 sequences, with roughly 40% seen just once and 20% to 25% held by the top ten. Specified treatment: roughly 11-day PBMC culture with coronavirus spike peptide pools or control peptides (ViraFEST assay). Ahead of the COVID-19 pandemic (2011-2018), the CD4+ T cells of the unexposed donor were collected. Culture conditions combined 2.2 million or so PBMCs per well with 10 IU/ml IL-2 and roughly 9.1 ug/ml peptide pools.

Sequencing was performed on CD4+ T cells from blood, cultured in vitro. This receptor was obtained from a human donor in good health. The chain is built from TRBV10-3 and TRBJ2-4; 7 bases agree with TRBD2. The CDR3 spells CAISAGEGGVNIQYF. The CDR3 DNA follows: TGTGCCATCAGTGCCGGGGAGGGAGGCGTCAACATTCAGTACTTC.